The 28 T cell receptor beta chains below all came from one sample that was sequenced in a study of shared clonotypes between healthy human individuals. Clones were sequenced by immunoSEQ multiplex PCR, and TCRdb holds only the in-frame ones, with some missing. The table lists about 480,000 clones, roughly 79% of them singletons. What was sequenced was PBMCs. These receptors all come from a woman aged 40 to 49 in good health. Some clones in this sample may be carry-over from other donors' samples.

The CDR3 DNA follows: TGTGCCAGCAGTGAAGAGGTGAGGGGAGGGAATGAAAAACTGTTTTTT. It is translated as CASSEEVRGGNEKLFF. The V call is TRBV6-1, the J call TRBJ1-4; D may be TRBD1 (5 bases). The V end was cut by 1 base, the J end by 5 bases, with 14 bases between. Germline values: CDR1 MNHNS, CDR2 SASEGT. CDR3 length: 16 amino acids.

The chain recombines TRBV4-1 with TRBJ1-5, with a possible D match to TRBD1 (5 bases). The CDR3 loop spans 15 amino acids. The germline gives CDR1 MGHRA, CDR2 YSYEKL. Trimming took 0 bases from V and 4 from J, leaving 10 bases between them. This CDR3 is CASSQDPRANQPQHF. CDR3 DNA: TGCGCCAGCAGCCAAGATCCCAGGGCAAATCAGCCCCAGCATTTT.

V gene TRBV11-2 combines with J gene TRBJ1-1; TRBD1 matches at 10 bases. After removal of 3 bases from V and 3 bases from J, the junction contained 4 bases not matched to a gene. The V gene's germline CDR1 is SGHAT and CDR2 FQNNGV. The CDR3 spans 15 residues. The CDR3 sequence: CASSFGQGGHTEAFF. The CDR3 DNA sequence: TGTGCCAGCAGCTTCGGACAGGGGGGTCACACTGAAGCTTTCTTT. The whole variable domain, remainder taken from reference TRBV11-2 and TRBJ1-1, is EAGVAQSPRYKIIEKRQSVAFWCNPISGHATLYWYQQILGQGPKLLIQFQNNGVVDDSQLPKDRFSAERLKGVDSTLKIQPAKLEDSAVYLCASSFGQGGHTEAFFGQGTRLTVV.

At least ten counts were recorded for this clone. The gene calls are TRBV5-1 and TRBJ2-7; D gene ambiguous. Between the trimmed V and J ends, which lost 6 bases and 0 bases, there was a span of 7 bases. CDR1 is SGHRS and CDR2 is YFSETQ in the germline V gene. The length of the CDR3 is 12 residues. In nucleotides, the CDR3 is TGCGCCAGCATATCGGACTCCTACGAGCAGTACTTC. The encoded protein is CASISDSYEQYF.

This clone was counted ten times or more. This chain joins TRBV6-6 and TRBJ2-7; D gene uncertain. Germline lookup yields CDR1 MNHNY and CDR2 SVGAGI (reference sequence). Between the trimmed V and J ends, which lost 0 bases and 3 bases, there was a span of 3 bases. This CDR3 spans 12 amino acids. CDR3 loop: CASSYSYYEQYF. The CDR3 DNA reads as TGTGCCAGCAGTTACTCGTACTACGAGCAGTACTTC.

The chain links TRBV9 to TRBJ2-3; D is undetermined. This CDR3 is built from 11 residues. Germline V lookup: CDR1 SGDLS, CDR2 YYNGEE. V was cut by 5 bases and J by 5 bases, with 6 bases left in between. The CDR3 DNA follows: TGTGCCAGCAGATCCGGAGATACGCAGTATTTT. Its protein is CASRSGDTQYF.

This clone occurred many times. CDR3 residues: CAWSVPGGGYEQYF. DNA of the CDR3: TGTGCCTGGAGTGTACCCGGGGGAGGGTACGAGCAGTACTTC. This chain connects TRBV30 to TRBJ2-7; 7 bases are a match to TRBD2. The CDR3 has 14 residues. The ends lost 0 bases at V and 4 bases at J; junction bases unmatched: 6. Per the germline V gene, CDR1 is GTSNPN and CDR2 is SVGIG (reference sequence).

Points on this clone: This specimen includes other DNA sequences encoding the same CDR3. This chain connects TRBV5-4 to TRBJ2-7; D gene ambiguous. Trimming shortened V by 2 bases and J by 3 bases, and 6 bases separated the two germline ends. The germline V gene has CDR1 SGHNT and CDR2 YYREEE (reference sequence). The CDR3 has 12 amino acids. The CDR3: CASSFGIYEQYF. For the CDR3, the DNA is TGTGCCAGCAGCTTTGGCATCTACGAGCAGTACTTC.

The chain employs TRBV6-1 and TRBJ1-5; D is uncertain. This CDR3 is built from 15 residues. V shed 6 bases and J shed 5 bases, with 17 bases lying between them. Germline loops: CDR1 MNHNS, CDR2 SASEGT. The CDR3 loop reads CASRDRQAGDQPQHF. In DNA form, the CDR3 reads TGTGCCAGCAGAGATAGACAAGCTGGGGATCAGCCCCAGCATTTT.

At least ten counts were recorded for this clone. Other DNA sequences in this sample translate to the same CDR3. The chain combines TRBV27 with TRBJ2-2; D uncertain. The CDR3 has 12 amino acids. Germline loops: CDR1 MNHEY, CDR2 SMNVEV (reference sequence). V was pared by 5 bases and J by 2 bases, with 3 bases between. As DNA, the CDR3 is TGTGCCAGCAGTCTCAACACCGGGGAGCTGTTTTTT. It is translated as CASSLNTGELFF.

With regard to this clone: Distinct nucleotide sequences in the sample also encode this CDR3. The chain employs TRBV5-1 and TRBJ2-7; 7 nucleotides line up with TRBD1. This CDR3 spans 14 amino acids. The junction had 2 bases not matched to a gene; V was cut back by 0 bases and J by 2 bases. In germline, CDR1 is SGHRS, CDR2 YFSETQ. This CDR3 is CASSLGQGPYEQYF. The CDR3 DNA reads TGCGCCAGCAGCTTGGGACAGGGTCCCTACGAGCAGTACTTC.

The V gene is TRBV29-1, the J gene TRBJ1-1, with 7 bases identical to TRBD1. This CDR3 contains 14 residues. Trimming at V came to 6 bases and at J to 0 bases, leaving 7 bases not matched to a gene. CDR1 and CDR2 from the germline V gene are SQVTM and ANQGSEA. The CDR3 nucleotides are TGCAGCGTGAAATCAACAGGGGTGAACACTGAAGCTTTCTTT. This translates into CSVKSTGVNTEAFF.

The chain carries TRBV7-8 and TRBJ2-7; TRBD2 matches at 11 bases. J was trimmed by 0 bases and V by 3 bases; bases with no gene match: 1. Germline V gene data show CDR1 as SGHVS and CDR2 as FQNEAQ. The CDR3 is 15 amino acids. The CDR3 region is CASSFSGRASYEQYF. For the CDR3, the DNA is TGTGCCAGCAGCTTTAGCGGGAGGGCCTCCTACGAGCAGTACTTC.

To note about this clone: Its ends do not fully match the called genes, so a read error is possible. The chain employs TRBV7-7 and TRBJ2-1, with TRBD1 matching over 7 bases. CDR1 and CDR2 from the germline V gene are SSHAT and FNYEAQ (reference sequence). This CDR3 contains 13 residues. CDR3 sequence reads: CASSRDSYNEQFF. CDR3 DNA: TGTGCTAGCAGCCGGGACAGTTACAATGAGCAGTTCTTC.

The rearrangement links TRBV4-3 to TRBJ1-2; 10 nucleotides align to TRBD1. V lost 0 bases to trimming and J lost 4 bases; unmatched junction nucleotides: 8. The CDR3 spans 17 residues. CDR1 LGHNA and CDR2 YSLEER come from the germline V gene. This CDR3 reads CASSQDTGTGVGYGYTF. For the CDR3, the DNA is TGCGCCAGCAGCCAAGATACGGGGACAGGGGTAGGCTATGGCTACACCTTC.

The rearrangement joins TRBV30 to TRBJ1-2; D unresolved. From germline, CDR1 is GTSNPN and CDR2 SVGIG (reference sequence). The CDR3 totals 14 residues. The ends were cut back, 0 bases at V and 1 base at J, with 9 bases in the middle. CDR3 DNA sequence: TGTGCCTGGAGTGTTGTCCGTGTTAACTATGGCTACACCTTC. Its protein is CAWSVVRVNYGYTF.

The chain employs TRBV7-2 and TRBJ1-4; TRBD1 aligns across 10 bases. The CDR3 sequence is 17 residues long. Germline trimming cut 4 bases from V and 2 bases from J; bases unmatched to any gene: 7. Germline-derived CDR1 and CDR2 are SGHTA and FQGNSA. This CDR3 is CASSSGTGVLTNEKLFF. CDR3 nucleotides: TGTGCCAGCAGCTCCGGGACAGGGGTCCTCACTAATGAAAAACTGTTTTTT.

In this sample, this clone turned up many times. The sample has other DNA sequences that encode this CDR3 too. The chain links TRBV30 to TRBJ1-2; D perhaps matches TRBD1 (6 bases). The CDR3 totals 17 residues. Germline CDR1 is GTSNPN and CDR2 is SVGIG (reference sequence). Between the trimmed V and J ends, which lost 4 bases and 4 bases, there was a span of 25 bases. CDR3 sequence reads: CAWISPGTRGRGYGYTF. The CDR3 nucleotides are TGTGCCTGGATCTCTCCGGGGACCAGGGGTCGGGGCTATGGCTACACCTTC.

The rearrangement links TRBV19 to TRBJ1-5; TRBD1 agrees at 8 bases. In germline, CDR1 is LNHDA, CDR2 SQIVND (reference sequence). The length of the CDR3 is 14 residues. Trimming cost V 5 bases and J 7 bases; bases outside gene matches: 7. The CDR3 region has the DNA TGTGCCAGTAGTGTGGACAGGGTTGGGCAGCCCCAGCATTTT. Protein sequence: CASSVDRVGQPQHF.

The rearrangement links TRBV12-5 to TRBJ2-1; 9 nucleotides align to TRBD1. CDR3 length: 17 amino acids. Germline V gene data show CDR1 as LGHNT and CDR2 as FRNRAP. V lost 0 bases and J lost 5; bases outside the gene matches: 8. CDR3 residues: CASGLVQGAGADNEQFF. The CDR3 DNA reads TGTGCTAGTGGTTTGGTACAGGGGGCGGGAGCCGACAATGAGCAGTTCTTC. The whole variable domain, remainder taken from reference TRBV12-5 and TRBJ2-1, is DARVTQTPRHKVTEMGQEVTMRCQPILGHNTVFWYRQTMMQGLELLAYFRNRAPLDDSGMPKDRFSAEMPDATLATLKIQPSEPRDSAVYFCASGLVQGAGADNEQFFGPGTRLTVL.

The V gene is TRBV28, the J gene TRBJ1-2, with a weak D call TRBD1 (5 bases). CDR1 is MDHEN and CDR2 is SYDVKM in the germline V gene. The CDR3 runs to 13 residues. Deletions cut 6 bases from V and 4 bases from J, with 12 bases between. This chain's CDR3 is CASSEGTSYGYTF. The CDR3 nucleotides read TGTGCCAGCAGCGAAGGGACTTCCTATGGCTACACCTTC.

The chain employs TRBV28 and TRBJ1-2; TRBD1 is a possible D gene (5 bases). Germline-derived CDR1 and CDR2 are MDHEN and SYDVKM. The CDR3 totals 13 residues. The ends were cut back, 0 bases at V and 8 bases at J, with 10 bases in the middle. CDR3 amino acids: CASSLWRGGGYTF. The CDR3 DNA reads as TGTGCCAGCAGTTTATGGAGGGGTGGAGGCTACACCTTC.

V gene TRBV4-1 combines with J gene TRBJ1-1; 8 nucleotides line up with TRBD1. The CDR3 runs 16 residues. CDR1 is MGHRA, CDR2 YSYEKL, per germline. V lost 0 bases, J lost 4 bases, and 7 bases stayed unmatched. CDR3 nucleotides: TGCGCCAGCAGCCAAGATATTTCCAGGGGGCCCACTGAAGCTTTCTTT. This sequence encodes CASSQDISRGPTEAFF.

The CDR3 DNA reads as TGTGCCAGCAGCTTAGGGGGAAGGGGAGACGAGCAGTACTTC. Protein product: CASSLGGRGDEQYF. The genes are TRBV7-9 and TRBJ2-7; D might be TRBD1 or TRBD2, each matching 5 bases. This CDR3 is built from 14 residues. CDR1 SEHNR and CDR2 FQNEAQ come from the germline V gene (reference sequence). The V end lost 1 base, the J end lost 5 bases, and 12 bases lay between the germline ends.

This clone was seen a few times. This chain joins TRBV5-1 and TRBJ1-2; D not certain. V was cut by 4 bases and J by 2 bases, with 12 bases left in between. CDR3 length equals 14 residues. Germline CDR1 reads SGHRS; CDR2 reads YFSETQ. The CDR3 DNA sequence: TGCGCCAGCAGCGAACAAACGGGAAACTATGGCTACACCTTC. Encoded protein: CASSEQTGNYGYTF. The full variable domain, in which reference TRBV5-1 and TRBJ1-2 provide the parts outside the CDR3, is KAGVTQTPRYLIKTRGQQVTLSCSPISGHRSVSWYQQTPGQGLQFLFEYFSETQRNKGNFPGRFSGRQFSNSRSEMNVSTLELGDSALYLCASSEQTGNYGYTFGSGTRLTVV.

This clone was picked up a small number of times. The CDR3 DNA reads TGTGCCAGCAGCAGGGGGGAGGACACTGAAGCTTTCTTT. Protein: CASSRGEDTEAFF. This chain uses TRBV7-6 with TRBJ1-1, with a tentative D call TRBD1 (6 bases). The CDR3 extends over 13 amino acids. V was clipped by 5 bases and J by 3 bases, with 10 bases between them. From germline, CDR1 is SGHVS and CDR2 FNYEAQ.

CDR3 amino acids: CATSRGGSLYEQYF. The CDR3 region has the DNA TGTGCCACCAGCAGGGGAGGGTCGCTGTACGAGCAGTACTTC. The genes are TRBV15 and TRBJ2-7; 7 bases fit TRBD2. The germline V gene encodes CDR1 LNHNV and CDR2 YYDKDF (reference sequence). The CDR3 spans 14 residues. V gave up 3 bases and J gave up 4 bases; unmatched junction bases: 6.

This CDR3 reads CASSLQGGAYNEQFF. The DNA for the CDR3 is TGTGCCAGCAGCTTACAGGGCGGGGCATACAATGAGCAGTTCTTC. The J gene is TRBJ2-1, the V gene TRBV7-9; maybe TRBD2 (6 bases). The V end lost 2 bases, the J end lost 4 bases, and 12 bases lay between the germline ends. Germline CDR1 is SEHNR and CDR2 is FQNEAQ (reference sequence). CDR3 length equals 15 residues.